The subject of this entry is one T cell receptor beta chain. The data are from a study of blood T cell repertoires in COVID-19. Germline CDR1 and CDR2: SQVTM and ANQGSEA. CDR3 length: 13 residues. The V and J ends lost 6 bases and 3 bases respectively, with 12 bases between them. Only in-frame clones appear in the TCRdb table, and some are missing; sequencing was by immunoSEQ multiplex PCR. The sample records about 240,000 clones, approximately 90% being singletons. The TCR comes from a woman in her forties or fifties with COVID-19, enrolled during active disease. The genes are TRBV29-1 and TRBJ1-5, with D perhaps matching TRBD1 (5 bases). The specimen was peripheral blood. This chain's CDR3 is CSVVGHPNQPQHF. For the CDR3, the DNA is TGCAGCGTCGTCGGACACCCCAATCAGCCCCAGCATTTT.